This entry describes one TCR beta chain. These data are taken from a study of blood T cell repertoires in COVID-19. Trimming took 0 bases from V and 6 from J, leaving 12 bases between them. The germline gives CDR1 SGDLS, CDR2 YYNGEE. The CDR3 runs to 15 residues. The data were produced by immunoSEQ multiplex PCR, yet TCRdb's version contains in-frame clones alone and is incomplete. Of around 190,000 clones listed, about 84% were seen once; the top ten hold roughly 6.3%. The chain couples TRBV9 to TRBJ1-4; D perhaps matches TRBD1 (6 bases). Sequenced sample: peripheral blood. The origin of this receptor is a human donor in a cohort sampled during active COVID-19. CDR3 nucleotide sequence: TGTGCCAGCAGCGTAGAGGGGGAGTTCGATGAAAAACTGTTTTTT. Translation: CASSVEGEFDEKLFF.